The 30 T cell receptor beta chains below all came from one sample that was sequenced in a study of T-cell memory formation after mild COVID-19. Each CDR3 protein is one row after TCRdb ran MiXCR on the 5' RACE reads. The sample comprises tens of thousands of distinct CDR3 sequences, approximately 7.6% of which are singletons, and approximately 1.5% rests with the top ten. Sequenced input: PBMCs or a T cell subset sorted from them (not recorded which). All receptors derive from a man aged 18 to 29 who had mild COVID-19 (a few samples of this study predate the infection). Cell type and time point are not known.

This clonotype was counted many times. This chain joins TRBV6-5 and TRBJ2-3; 10 bases are shared with TRBD2. CDR3 size: 17 residues. The V gene's germline CDR1 is MNHEY and CDR2 SVGAGI. V lost 2 bases and J lost 3; bases outside the gene matches: 8. The CDR3 DNA sequence: TGTGCCAGCAGTTACATCAAAACTAGCGGGGATACAGATACGCAGTATTTT. This encodes CASSYIKTSGDTDTQYF.

The chain joins TRBV6-5 to TRBJ2-3; the match to TRBD2 covers 7 bases. The CDR3 extends over 16 amino acids. Germline CDR1 and CDR2: MNHEY and SVGAGI. The ends lost 6 bases at V and 5 bases at J; junction bases unmatched: 14. CDR3 sequence reads: CASSIRLALSKDTQYF. As DNA, the CDR3 is TGTGCCAGCAGCATACGACTAGCCCTAAGTAAAGATACGCAGTATTTT.

V and J are TRBV7-2 and TRBJ1-1; TRBD1 is a possible D gene (6 bases). The CDR3 is 15 residues long. Deletions cut 2 bases from V and 4 bases from J, with 14 bases between. CDR1 is SGHTA, CDR2 FQGNSA, per germline. CDR3 in DNA: TGTGCCAGCAGCTTATATGGGGGCTTGGGCACTGAAGCTTTCTTT. Its protein is CASSLYGGLGTEAFF.

The V and J genes are TRBV10-3 and TRBJ1-6, with a weak D call TRBD1 (6 bases). The CDR3 runs 17 residues. Germline V gives CDR1 ENHRY, CDR2 SYGVKD. V was shortened by 0 bases and J by 0 bases, with 9 bases between the two germline ends. CDR3 sequence reads: CAISESQGGSYNSPLHF. CDR3 in DNA: TGTGCCATCAGTGAGTCACAGGGAGGCTCCTATAATTCACCCCTCCACTTT.

This clonotype was observed a few times. The rearrangement uses TRBV3-1 and TRBJ2-2; D remains ambiguous. The CDR3 totals 13 residues. Trimming shortened V by 2 bases and J by 7 bases, and 8 bases separated the two germline ends. The germline V gene encodes CDR1 LGHDT and CDR2 YNNKEL (reference sequence). Written as DNA, the CDR3 is TGTGCCAGCAGCCAATCCTTTAACGGGGAGCTGTTTTTT. Translation: CASSQSFNGELFF. The full variable domain, in which reference TRBV3-1 and TRBJ2-2 provide the parts outside the CDR3, is DTAVSQTPKYLVTQMGNDKSIKCEQNLGHDTMYWYKQDSKKFLKIMFSYNNKELIINETVPNRFSPKSPDKAHLNLHINSLELGDSAVYFCASSQSFNGELFFGEGSRLTVL.

This clonotype was seen more than once but under ten times. This sequence joins TRBV27 and TRBJ1-6, with D uncertain. Germline V gene sequence: CDR1 MNHEY, CDR2 SMNVEV (reference sequence). The CDR3 totals 15 residues. V was cut by 4 bases and J by 5 bases, with 12 bases left in between. The CDR3, as DNA: TGTGCCAGCAGTTGGAGTGGCCTTGATAATTCACCCCTCCACTTT. Its translation is CASSWSGLDNSPLHF.

The chain employs TRBV29-1 and TRBJ2-7; D not certain. The CDR3 is 12 residues long. Germline CDR1 SQVTM, CDR2 ANQGSEA. With 4 bases removed from V and 0 bases from J, the gap between germline ends came to 7 bases. The CDR3 loop reads CSVGTSSYEQYF. CDR3 DNA sequence: TGCAGCGTTGGGACCAGCTCCTACGAGCAGTACTTC.

There are a few counts of this clonotype. The gene calls are TRBV4-1 and TRBJ2-3; TRBD1 matches 7 bases. V shed 4 bases and J 6 bases; nucleotides not matched to a gene: 7. Germline CDR1 and CDR2: MGHRA and YSYEKL. The CDR3 loop spans 14 amino acids. CDR3 region: CASSPRDSPDTQYF. DNA for the CDR3: TGCGCCAGCAGCCCTCGGGACAGCCCCGATACGCAGTATTTT.

The genes are TRBV4-1 and TRBJ2-3; D could derive from TRBD1 or TRBD2 (5 bases each). The CDR3 is 16 amino acids. Germline V gene data show CDR1 as MGHRA and CDR2 as YSYEKL. Deletions cut 10 bases from V and 0 bases from J, with 20 bases between. CDR3 residues: CATTGDGYFSTDTQYF. CDR3 bases: TGCGCCACCACCGGGGACGGGTACTTCAGCACAGATACGCAGTATTTT.

The chain recombines TRBV5-4 with TRBJ2-5; 8 nucleotides align to TRBD1. The trim removed 4 bases at V and 5 bases at J, leaving 19 bases unmatched. CDR3 size: 18 residues. Germline-derived CDR1 and CDR2 are SGHNT and YYREEE (reference sequence). CDR3 sequence reads: CASSVPSLTGVPSETQYF. The CDR3 DNA reads as TGTGCCAGCAGCGTACCGTCCCTGACAGGGGTCCCTTCCGAGACCCAGTACTTC.

There are many counts of this clonotype. V and J are TRBV7-2 and TRBJ2-5; TRBD2 matches at 12 bases. V dropped 2 bases and J dropped 4; count of bases not matched to a gene: 5. The CDR3 consists of 16 residues. Per germline, CDR1 SGHTA and CDR2 FQGNSA. The CDR3 sequence is CASSLRLAGGLETQYF. The DNA of the CDR3 is TGTGCCAGCAGCTTAAGGCTAGCGGGGGGGCTAGAGACCCAGTACTTC.

The CDR3 DNA sequence: TGTGCCAGTAGTTCAACTGGCAATCAGCCCCAGCATTTT. Protein product: CASSSTGNQPQHF. The chain joins TRBV19 to TRBJ1-5, with unresolved D. V was pared by 5 bases and J by 2 bases, with 7 bases between. The CDR3 spans 13 residues. Germline lookup yields CDR1 LNHDA and CDR2 SQIVND (reference sequence). Looking up the rest from reference TRBV19 and TRBJ1-5 gives the full variable domain: DGGITQSPKYLFRKEGQNVTLSCEQNLNHDAMYWYRQDPGQGLRLIYYSQIVNDFQKGDIAEGYSVSREKKESFPLTVTSAQKNPTAFYLCASSSTGNQPQHFGDGTRLSIL.

The chain links TRBV29-1 to TRBJ2-7; 9 bases are shared with TRBD1. The germline V gene encodes CDR1 SQVTM and CDR2 ANQGSEA. This CDR3 is built from 16 residues. V dropped 1 base and J dropped 3; count of bases not matched to a gene: 10. CDR3 protein: CSVEGQTGGALYEQYF. DNA for the CDR3: TGCAGCGTTGAAGGTCAAACAGGGGGCGCGCTCTACGAGCAGTACTTC.

The chain employs TRBV12-3 or TRBV12-4 and TRBJ1-2; D uncertain. The CDR3 has 14 amino acids. Between the trimmed V and J ends, which lost 3 bases and 8 bases, there was a span of 16 bases. Written as DNA, the CDR3 is TGTGCCAGCAGTTTGAGACACCTAGATCTGGGCTACACCTTC. This translates into CASSLRHLDLGYTF.

V gene TRBV7-3 combines with J gene TRBJ2-5; 12 bases match TRBD1. The CDR3 consists of 14 residues. V dropped 5 bases and J dropped 7; count of bases not matched to a gene: 5. Germline-derived CDR1 and CDR2 are SGHTA and FQGTGA. The CDR3 reads CASSTGQGAATQYF. The CDR3 nucleotides read TGTGCCAGCAGCACGGGACAGGGGGCGGCGACCCAGTACTTC.

This clonotype was seen only a few times. The gene calls are TRBV6-5 and TRBJ1-3; no reliable D call. Per the germline V gene, CDR1 is MNHEY and CDR2 is SVGAGI. The V end was cut by 6 bases, the J end by 7 bases, with 16 bases between. The CDR3 spans 14 residues. This chain's CDR3 is CASRGRARGNTIYF. The CDR3 DNA reads TGTGCCAGCAGAGGCCGGGCTCGTGGGAACACCATATATTTT.

The rearrangement uses TRBV7-2 and TRBJ1-6; 7 bases are shared with TRBD1. The CDR3 has 14 residues. Trimming cost V 5 bases and J 8 bases; bases outside gene matches: 6. Germline V gene lookup returns CDR1 SGHTA and CDR2 FQGNSA. The CDR3 spells CASSPGGAYSPLHF. CDR3 bases: TGTGCCAGCAGCCCAGGGGGTGCTTATTCACCCCTCCACTTT.

The gene calls are TRBV7-2 and TRBJ1-3; the D gene is possibly TRBD1 (5 bases). Trimming took 1 base from V and 3 from J, leaving 13 bases between them. Germline CDR1 and CDR2: SGHTA and FQGNSA. This CDR3 spans 16 amino acids. The CDR3 loop reads CASSLVAREYGNTIYF. CDR3 nucleotide sequence: TGTGCCAGCAGCTTAGTGGCCAGGGAATATGGAAACACCATATATTTT.

This clonotype has just a few counts. This chain uses TRBV11-1 with TRBJ1-1; the D is unclear. Germline-derived CDR1 and CDR2 are SGHAT and FQDESV (reference sequence). The CDR3 has 11 residues. V lost 4 bases and J lost 7, with 7 bases in between. The CDR3 coding sequence is TGTGCCAGCAGCTGGGCGAGTGAAGCTTTCTTT. This encodes CASSWASEAFF.

The chain joins TRBV2 to TRBJ2-1; D possibly corresponds to TRBD2 (7 bases). This CDR3 comprises 13 residues. Germline V gene lookup returns CDR1 SNHLY and CDR2 FYNNEI. The V and J ends lost 8 bases and 10 bases respectively, with 18 bases between them. The CDR3, as DNA: TGTGCCAGCGCCTCGGGGGGCAAAGGCGAGCAGTTCTTC. It yields the protein CASASGGKGEQFF.

Ten or more counts support this clonotype. CDR3 residues: CASSFIAGDNEQFF. CDR3 DNA sequence: TGTGCCAGCAGTTTCATCGCGGGAGACAATGAGCAGTTCTTC. The chain carries TRBV12-3 or TRBV12-4 and TRBJ2-1; 7 bases map to TRBD2. V shed 3 bases and J 5 bases; nucleotides not matched to a gene: 4. The CDR3 has 14 residues.

This clonotype has at least ten counts. The V and J genes are TRBV7-8 and TRBJ1-2; 7 nucleotides line up with TRBD1. The germline CDR1 and CDR2 sequences are SGHVS and FQNEAQ. V shed 0 bases and J 4 bases; nucleotides not matched to a gene: 5. This CDR3 contains 15 residues. The DNA of the CDR3 is TGTGCCAGCAGCTTAGCCTCAGGGGGTGGCTATGGCTACACCTTC. This codes for CASSLASGGGYGYTF.

This clonotype turned up a few times. This rearrangement joins TRBV6-2 or TRBV6-3 to TRBJ1-5; TRBD1 matches 7 bases. Germline CDR1 reads MNHEY; CDR2 reads SVGEGT. Losses at the gene ends were 2 bases for V and 4 bases for J; bases not matched to a gene: 5. The CDR3 extends over 15 amino acids. Here the CDR3 DNA reads TGTGCCAGCAGTTACGGCCAGGGGGGAAATCAGCCCCAGCATTTT. It specifies CASSYGQGGNQPQHF.

The table lists this clonotype with many counts. This rearrangement joins TRBV7-9 to TRBJ2-4; D unclear. The CDR3 covers 11 residues. Trimming removed 5 bases at V and 14 bases at J, with 13 bases between. Germline values: CDR1 SEHNR, CDR2 FQNEAQ (reference sequence). The CDR3 sequence is CASSRLGREYF. The DNA for the CDR3 is TGTGCCAGCAGCCGGTTGGGTAGGGAGTACTTC.

This clonotype was detected ten times or more. J is TRBJ2-6 and V is TRBV20-1, with D unclear. This CDR3 contains 14 residues. Deletions cut 5 bases from V and 0 bases from J, with 8 bases between. CDR1 and CDR2 (germline): DFQATT, SNEGSKA (reference sequence). The CDR3 reads CSAPMSSGANVLTF. CDR3 nucleotides: TGCAGTGCTCCAATGAGCTCTGGGGCCAACGTCCTGACTTTC.

In its sample, this clonotype was seen a few times. The chain employs TRBV15 and TRBJ2-2; 9 nucleotides match TRBD1. Per the germline V gene, CDR1 is LNHNV and CDR2 is YYDKDF (reference sequence). V was pared by 3 bases and J by 6 bases, with 5 bases of the junction left unmatched. The CDR3 is 15 residues long. The CDR3 spells CATSSGQGRAGELFF. The CDR3 nucleotides are TGTGCCACCAGCAGCGGACAGGGGAGAGCCGGGGAGCTGTTTTTT.

This clonotype was seen a few times. This chain joins TRBV9 and TRBJ2-1; D may correspond to TRBD1 or TRBD2 (7 bases each). CDR3 size: 16 residues. The V and J ends lost 4 bases and 2 bases respectively, with 16 bases between them. The germline V gene encodes CDR1 SGDLS and CDR2 YYNGEE. CDR3 residues: CASSPGGGQTYNEQFF. CDR3 nucleotides: TGTGCCAGCAGCCCAGGGGGGGGACAGACCTACAATGAGCAGTTCTTC.

This clonotype was seen more than once but under ten times. The chain uses TRBV5-8 and TRBJ2-5, with D tentatively TRBD1 (6 bases). The length of the CDR3 is 14 residues. Germline V gene data show CDR1 as SGHTS and CDR2 as YDEGEE. V gave up 2 bases and J gave up 3 bases, with 11 bases separating them. CDR3 sequence reads: CASSFGGEEETQYF. CDR3 DNA: TGTGCCAGCAGCTTTGGGGGCGAAGAAGAGACCCAGTACTTC.

This clonotype was seen repeatedly, ten times or more. J is TRBJ2-1 and V is TRBV3-1, with 7 bases fitting TRBD2. Germline values: CDR1 LGHDT, CDR2 YNNKEL (reference sequence). CDR3 length: 15 amino acids. V lost 4 bases, J lost 5 bases, and 8 bases stayed unmatched. The CDR3 nucleotides are TGTGCCAGCAGCCCCCCCGTAGCGGGCGACAATGAGCAGTTCTTC. Translation: CASSPPVAGDNEQFF.

Ten or more counts support this clonotype. The chain is built from TRBV5-1 and TRBJ2-1; D perhaps matches TRBD1 (5 bases). CDR3 length: 14 amino acids. Trimming pared 4 bases from V and 5 bases from J, leaving 13 bases between. Germline lookup yields CDR1 SGHRS and CDR2 YFSETQ. Here the CDR3 DNA reads TGCGCCAGCAGCGTGTGGACACGAAACAATGAGCAGTTCTTC. Amino acid sequence: CASSVWTRNNEQFF.